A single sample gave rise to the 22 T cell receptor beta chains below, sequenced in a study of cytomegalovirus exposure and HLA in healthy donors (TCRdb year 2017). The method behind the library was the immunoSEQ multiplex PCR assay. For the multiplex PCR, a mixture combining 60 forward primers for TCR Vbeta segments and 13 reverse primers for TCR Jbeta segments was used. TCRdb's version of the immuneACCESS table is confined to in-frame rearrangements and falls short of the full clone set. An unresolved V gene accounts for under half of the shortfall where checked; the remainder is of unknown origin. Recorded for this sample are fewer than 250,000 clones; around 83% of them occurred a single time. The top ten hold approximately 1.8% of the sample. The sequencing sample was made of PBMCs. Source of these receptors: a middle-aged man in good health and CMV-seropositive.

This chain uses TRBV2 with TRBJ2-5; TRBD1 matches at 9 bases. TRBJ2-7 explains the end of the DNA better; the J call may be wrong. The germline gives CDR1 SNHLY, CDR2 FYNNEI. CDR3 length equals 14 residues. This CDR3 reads CASRTGQGTYEQYF. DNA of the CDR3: TGTGCCAGCAGAACCGGACAGGGGACTTACGAGCAGTACTTC.

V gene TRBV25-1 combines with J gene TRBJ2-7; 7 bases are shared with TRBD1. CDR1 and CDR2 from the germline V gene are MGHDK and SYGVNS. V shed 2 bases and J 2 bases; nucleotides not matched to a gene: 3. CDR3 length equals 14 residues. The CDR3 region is CASSEPQGTYEQYF. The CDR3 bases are TGTGCCAGCAGTGAACCACAGGGGACCTACGAGCAGTACTTC.

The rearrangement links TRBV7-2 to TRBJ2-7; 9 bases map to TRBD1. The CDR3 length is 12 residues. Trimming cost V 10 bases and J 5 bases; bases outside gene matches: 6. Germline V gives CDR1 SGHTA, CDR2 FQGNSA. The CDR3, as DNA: TGTGCCACCTCCTGGACAGGGGACGAGCAGTACTTC. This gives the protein CATSWTGDEQYF.

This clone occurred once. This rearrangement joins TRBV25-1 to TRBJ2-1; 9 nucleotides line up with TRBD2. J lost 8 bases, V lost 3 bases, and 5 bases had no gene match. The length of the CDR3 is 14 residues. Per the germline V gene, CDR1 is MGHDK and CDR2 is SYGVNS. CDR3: CASSDSGSYHEQFF. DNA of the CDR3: TGTGCCAGCAGTGATAGCGGGAGTTATCATGAGCAGTTCTTC.

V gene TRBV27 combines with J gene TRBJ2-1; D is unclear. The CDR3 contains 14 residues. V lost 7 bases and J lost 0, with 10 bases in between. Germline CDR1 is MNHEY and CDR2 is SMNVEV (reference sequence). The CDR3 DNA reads TGTGCCAGCAACCAGCGAGGCTCCTACAATGAGCAGTTCTTC. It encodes CASNQRGSYNEQFF.

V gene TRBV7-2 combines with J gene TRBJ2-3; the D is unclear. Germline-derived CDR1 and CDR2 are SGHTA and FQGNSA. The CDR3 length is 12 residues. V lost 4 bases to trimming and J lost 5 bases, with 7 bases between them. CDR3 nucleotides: TGTGCCAGCAGCTCACGAGGAGATACGCAGTATTTT. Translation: CASSSRGDTQYF.

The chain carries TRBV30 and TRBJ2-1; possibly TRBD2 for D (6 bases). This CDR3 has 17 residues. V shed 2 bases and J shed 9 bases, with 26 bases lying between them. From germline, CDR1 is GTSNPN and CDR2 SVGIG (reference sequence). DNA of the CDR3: TGTGCCTGGAGTACAACCATTCGGCTAGCGTCTACAATTGAGCAGTTCTTC. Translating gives CAWSTTIRLASTIEQFF. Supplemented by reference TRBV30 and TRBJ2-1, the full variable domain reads SQTIHQWPATLVQPVGSPLSLECTVEGTSNPNLYWYRQAAGRGLQLLFYSVGIGQISSEVPQNLSASRPQDRQFILSSKKLLLSDSGFYLCAWSTTIRLASTIEQFFGPGTRLTVL.

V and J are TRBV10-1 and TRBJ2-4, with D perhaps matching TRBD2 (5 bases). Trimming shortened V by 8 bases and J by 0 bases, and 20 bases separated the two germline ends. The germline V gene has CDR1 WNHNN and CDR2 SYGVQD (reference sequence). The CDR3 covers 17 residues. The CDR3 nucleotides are TGCGCCAGCGAAGGTTTCCGGCTAGCACTAGCCAAAAACATTCAGTACTTC. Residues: CASEGFRLALAKNIQYF.

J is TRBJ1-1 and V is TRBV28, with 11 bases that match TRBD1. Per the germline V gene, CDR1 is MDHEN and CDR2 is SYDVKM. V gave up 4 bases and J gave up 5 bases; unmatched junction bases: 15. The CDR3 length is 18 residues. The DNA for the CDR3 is TGTGCCAGCAGTTACGTCAAGAGGGACAGGGGGTGGGCTACTGAAGCTTTCTTT. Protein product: CASSYVKRDRGWATEAFF.

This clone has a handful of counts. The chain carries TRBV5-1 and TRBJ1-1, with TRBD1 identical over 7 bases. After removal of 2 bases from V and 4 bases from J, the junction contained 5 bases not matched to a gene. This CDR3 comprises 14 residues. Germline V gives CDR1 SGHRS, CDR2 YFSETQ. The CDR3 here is CASSFSQGVTEAFF. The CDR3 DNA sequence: TGCGCCAGCAGCTTTTCCCAGGGGGTCACTGAAGCTTTCTTT.

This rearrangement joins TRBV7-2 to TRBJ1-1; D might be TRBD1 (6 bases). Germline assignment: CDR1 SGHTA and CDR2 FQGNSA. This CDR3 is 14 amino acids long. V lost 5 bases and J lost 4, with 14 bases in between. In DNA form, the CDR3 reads TGTGCCAGCAGCCTTGGACAGAAGGTCACTGAAGCTTTCTTT. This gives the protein CASSLGQKVTEAFF.

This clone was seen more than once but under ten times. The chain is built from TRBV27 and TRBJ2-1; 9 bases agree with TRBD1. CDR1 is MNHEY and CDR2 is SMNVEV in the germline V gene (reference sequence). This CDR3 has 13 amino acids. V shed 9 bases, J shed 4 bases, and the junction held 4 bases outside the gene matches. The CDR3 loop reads CASSTGGYNEQFF. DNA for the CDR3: TGTGCCAGTTCGACAGGGGGTTACAATGAGCAGTTCTTC.

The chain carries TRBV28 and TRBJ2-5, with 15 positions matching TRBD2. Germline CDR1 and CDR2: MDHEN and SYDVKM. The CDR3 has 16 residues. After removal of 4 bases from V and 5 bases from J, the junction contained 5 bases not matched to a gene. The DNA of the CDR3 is TGTGCCAGCAGTTCATGGACTAGCGGGAGGGCGGAGACCCAGTACTTC. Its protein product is CASSSWTSGRAETQYF.

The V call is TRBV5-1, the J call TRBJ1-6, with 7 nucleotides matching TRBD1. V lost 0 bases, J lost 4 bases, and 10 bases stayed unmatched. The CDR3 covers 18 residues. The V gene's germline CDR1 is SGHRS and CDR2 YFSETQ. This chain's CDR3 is CASSLGDSANPYNSPLHF. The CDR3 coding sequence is TGCGCCAGCAGCTTGGGGGACAGCGCGAACCCTTATAATTCACCCCTCCACTTT.

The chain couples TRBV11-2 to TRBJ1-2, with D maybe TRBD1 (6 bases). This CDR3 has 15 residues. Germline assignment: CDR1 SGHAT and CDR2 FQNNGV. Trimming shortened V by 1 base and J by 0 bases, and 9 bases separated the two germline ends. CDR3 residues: CASSLVGTPNYGYTF. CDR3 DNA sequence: TGTGCCAGCAGCTTAGTAGGGACACCTAACTATGGCTACACCTTC.

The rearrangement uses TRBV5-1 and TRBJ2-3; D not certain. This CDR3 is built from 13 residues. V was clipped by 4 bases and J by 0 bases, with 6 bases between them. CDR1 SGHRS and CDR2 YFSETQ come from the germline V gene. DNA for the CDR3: TGCGCCAGCAGCGACTCTAGCACAGATACGCAGTATTTT. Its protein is CASSDSSTDTQYF.

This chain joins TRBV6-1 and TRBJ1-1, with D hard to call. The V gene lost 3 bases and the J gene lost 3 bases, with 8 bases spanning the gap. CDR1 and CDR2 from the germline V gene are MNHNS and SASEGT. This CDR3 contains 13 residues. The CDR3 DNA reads TGTGCCAGCAGTGACGGGTGGGACACTGAAGCTTTCTTT. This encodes CASSDGWDTEAFF.

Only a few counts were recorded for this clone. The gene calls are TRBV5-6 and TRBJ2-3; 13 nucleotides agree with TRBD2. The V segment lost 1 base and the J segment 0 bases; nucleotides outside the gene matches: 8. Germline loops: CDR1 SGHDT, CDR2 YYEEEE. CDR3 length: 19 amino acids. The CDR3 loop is CASSLSRTSGGTSTDTQYF. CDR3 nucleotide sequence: TGTGCCAGCAGCTTGTCGCGGACTAGCGGGGGAACTAGCACAGATACGCAGTATTTT.

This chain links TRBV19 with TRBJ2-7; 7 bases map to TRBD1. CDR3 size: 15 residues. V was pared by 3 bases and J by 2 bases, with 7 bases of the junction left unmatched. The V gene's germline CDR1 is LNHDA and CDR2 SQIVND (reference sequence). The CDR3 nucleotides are TGTGCCAGTAGTATGTGGGACAGCTCAGCCTACGAGCAGTACTTC. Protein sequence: CASSMWDSSAYEQYF.

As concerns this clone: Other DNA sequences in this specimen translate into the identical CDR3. The DNA of the CDR3 is TGTGCCAGTACCCTTAGCGGTAGCTCCTACAATGAGCAGTTCTTC. Translation: CASTLSGSSYNEQFF. The chain uses TRBV19 and TRBJ2-1, with D maybe TRBD2 (6 bases). The V end lost 7 bases, the J end lost 0 bases, and 13 bases lay between the germline ends. The CDR3 has 15 amino acids. The germline gives CDR1 LNHDA, CDR2 SQIVND (reference sequence).

DNA of the CDR3: TGTGCCAGCAGTTATCCCGGTTACGAGCAGTACTTC. This gives the protein CASSYPGYEQYF. The gene calls are TRBV6-5 and TRBJ2-7; D remains unclear. The CDR3 is made up of 12 amino acids. Germline CDR1 MNHEY, CDR2 SVGAGI. V lost 3 bases and J 4 bases, leaving 7 bases between the germline ends.

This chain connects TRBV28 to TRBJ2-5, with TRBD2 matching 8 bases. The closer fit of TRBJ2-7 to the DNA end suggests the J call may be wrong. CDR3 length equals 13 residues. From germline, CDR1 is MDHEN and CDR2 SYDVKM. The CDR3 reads CASYAGGVFEQYF. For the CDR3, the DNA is TGTGCCAGCTACGCGGGGGGCGTCTTCGAGCAGTACTTC.